This T cell receptor beta chain was retrieved from a study of blood T cell repertoires in COVID-19. In the study overall: Donors in the United States, Italy and Spain gave samples during acute or convalescent COVID-19. Sources were T cells, B-cell-depleted T cells, or PBMCs; the material itself was cDNA or gDNA.

Participants spanned ages about 18 to 100 years and resided in about 25 US areas. In the study's own analysis: Counts of nucleated cells, estimated from reference gene primer amplification, were obtained. Assay used: immunoSEQ multiplex PCR; TCRdb lists only in-frame clones, some missing. Clonal size and the V and J genes are those of that table, whereas D and trimming came from the DNA. The sample lists 130,000 to 150,000 clones; around 87% were seen once. Germline V gene data show CDR1 as SGHRS and CDR2 as YFSETQ. CDR3 length: 15 residues. J was trimmed by 3 bases and V by 4 bases; bases with no gene match: 3.

Material for sequencing was PBMCs or T cells enriched from blood (not recorded which). This chain uses TRBV5-1 with TRBJ2-3; 12 nucleotides align to TRBD2. The source is a woman aged 40 to 50 who had been exposed to COVID-19. CDR3 residues: CASSPTSGSTDTQYF. CDR3 bases: TGCGCCAGCAGCCCGACTAGCGGGAGTACAGATACGCAGTATTTT.